The T cell receptor (beta chain) described here comes from a study of monozygotic twins with inflammatory bowel disease. Study-level findings and limits: Among IBD patients, TCRbeta diversity (inverse Simpson) was lower than in healthy co-twins.

Researchers generated cDNA in eight separate reactions per sample. Reanalyzing the 5' RACE reads, TCRdb keeps one entry per CDR3 protein, without DNA. Recorded for this sample: tens of thousands of distinct CDR3 sequences. Germline V gives CDR1 SGHRS, CDR2 YFSETQ. This CDR3 comprises 14 residues. With regard to this clonotype: Antigen unknown.

V gene TRBV5-1 combines with J gene TRBJ1-4; TCRdb calls TRBD1, which cannot be checked without DNA. The TCR originated in a human donor with ulcerative colitis or Crohn's disease, or a healthy co-twin of an affected twin (not recorded which). What was sequenced was blood. Here the CDR3 reads CASSRGQSGEKLFF.